This TCR beta chain is from a study of human T cells and chemical hapten exposure. Study-wide points: There was no change with DPC sensitization in TCRs above 1 in 1000 frequency.

For the library, individual cDNA molecules each received unique molecular identifiers. Authors' methods: Across samples, TCR counts had a median of approximately 100,000 and ranged from roughly 23,224 to 690,600. MiXCR, applied by TCRdb to the RACE reads, yields one record per CDR3 protein. The V and J calls were not made by the authors but by TCRdb's processing. This table has over 70,000 distinct CDR3 sequences, around a tenth appearing once. As for time point: patch test 2, 6 weeks after DPC sensitization. Treatment noted: therapeutic diphenylcyclopropenone sensitization with weekly scalp DPC. The CDR3 runs 16 residues. Germline trimming cut 5 bases from V and 0 bases from J; bases unmatched to any gene: 6. Germline loops: CDR1 SGHAT, CDR2 FQNNGV. This clonotype was seen at least ten times. What it binds is unknown.

The sequencing used whole blood, collected in connection with sensitization to the hapten diphenylcyclopropenone (DPC). This rearrangement joins TRBV11-2 to TRBJ2-1; TRBD1 matches at 8 bases. The receptor was isolated from a man aged 18 to 29 with alopecia areata. Some clones in this sample may be carry-over from other donors' samples. The CDR3 bases are TGTGCCAGCAGCCGGACAGGGTCCCCCTCCTACAATGAGCAGTTCTTC. Translation gives CASSRTGSPSYNEQFF.